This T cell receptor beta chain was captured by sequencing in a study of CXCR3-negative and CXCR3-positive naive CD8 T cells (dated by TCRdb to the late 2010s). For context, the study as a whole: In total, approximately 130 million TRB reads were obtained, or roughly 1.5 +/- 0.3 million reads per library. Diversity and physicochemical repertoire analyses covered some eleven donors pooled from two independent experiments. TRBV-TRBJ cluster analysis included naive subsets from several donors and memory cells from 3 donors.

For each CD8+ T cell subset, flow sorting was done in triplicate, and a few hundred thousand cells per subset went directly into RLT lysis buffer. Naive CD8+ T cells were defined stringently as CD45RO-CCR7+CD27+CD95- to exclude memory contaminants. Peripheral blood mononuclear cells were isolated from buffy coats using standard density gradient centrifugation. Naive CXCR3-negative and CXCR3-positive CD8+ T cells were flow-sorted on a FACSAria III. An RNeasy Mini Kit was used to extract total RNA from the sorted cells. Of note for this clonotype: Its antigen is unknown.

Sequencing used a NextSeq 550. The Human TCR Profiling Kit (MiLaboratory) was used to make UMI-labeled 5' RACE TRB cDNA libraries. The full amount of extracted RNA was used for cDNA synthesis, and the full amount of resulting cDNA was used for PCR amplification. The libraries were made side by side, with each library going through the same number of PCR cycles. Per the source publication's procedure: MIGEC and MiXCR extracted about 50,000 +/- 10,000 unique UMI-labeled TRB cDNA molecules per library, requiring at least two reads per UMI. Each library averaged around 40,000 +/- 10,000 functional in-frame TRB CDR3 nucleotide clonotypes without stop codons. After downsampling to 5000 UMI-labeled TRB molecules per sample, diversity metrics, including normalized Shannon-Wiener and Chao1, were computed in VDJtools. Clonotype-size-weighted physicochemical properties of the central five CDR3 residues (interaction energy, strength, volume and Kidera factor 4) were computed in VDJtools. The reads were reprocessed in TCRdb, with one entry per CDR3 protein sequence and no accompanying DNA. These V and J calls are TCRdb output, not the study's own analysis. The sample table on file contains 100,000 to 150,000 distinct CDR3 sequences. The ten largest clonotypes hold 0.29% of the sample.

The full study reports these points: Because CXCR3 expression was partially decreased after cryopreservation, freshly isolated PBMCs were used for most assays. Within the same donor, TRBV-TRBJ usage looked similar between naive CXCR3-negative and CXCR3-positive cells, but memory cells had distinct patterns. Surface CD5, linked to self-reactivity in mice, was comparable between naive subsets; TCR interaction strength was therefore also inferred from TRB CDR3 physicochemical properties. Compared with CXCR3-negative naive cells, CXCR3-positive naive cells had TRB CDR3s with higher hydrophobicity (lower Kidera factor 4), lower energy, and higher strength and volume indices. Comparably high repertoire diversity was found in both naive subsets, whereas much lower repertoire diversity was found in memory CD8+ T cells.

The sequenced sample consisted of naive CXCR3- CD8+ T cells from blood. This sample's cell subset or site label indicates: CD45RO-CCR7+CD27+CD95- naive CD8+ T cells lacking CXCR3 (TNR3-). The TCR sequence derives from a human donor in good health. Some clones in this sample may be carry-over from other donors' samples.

The CDR3 amino acid sequence is: CASSHPSTGLSGNTIYF. The sequence links TRBV4-2 to TRBJ1-3; no DNA is available, so the TRBD1 call from TCRdb remains unchecked. CDR1 LGHNA and CDR2 YNFKEQ were looked up in the germline V gene. The CDR3 numbers 17 residues from cysteine through phenylalanine. There is no recorded DNA.